One and the same sample provided the 9 T cell receptor beta chains below, sequenced in a study of shared clonotypes between healthy human individuals. Positively selected for CCR7, the CD45RO-negative cells used as naive CD8 cells excluded terminally differentiated effector memory CD45RA+ cells. TCRdb's copy holds only in-frame clones and misses some; the assay was immunoSEQ multiplex PCR. This sample has about 2 million clones; about 95% occur once, and the top ten carry more than 0.9%. The sample consisted of naive CD8+ T cells sorted from blood. Receptors originate from a man between 18 and 29 years old in good health.

To note about this clone: Different DNA sequences within this sample yield the same CDR3. V is TRBV9 and J is TRBJ2-7; TRBD1 matches at 12 bases. The CDR3 extends over 15 amino acids. The V gene end was trimmed by 2 bases and the J gene end by 1 base; junction bases not matched to a gene: 1. Germline V gene sequence: CDR1 SGDLS, CDR2 YYNGEE. As DNA, the CDR3 is TGTGCCAGCAGCGTGGGACAGGGGGCTTCCTACGAGCAGTACTTC. This translates into CASSVGQGASYEQYF.

The chain is built from TRBV6-1 and TRBJ1-4; D unclear. The CDR3 sequence is 14 residues long. The V end lost 1 base, the J end lost 5 bases, and 8 bases lay between the germline ends. Germline-derived CDR1 and CDR2 are MNHNS and SASEGT. The CDR3: CASSEGGINEKLFF. The CDR3, as DNA: TGTGCCAGCAGTGAAGGAGGGATAAATGAAAAACTGTTTTTT.

This sequence joins TRBV7-9 and TRBJ2-1, with 11 bases fitting TRBD2. This CDR3 contains 17 residues. Germline V gene lookup returns CDR1 SEHNR and CDR2 FQNEAQ (reference sequence). With V trimmed by 1 base and J by 9 bases, 11 bases remained unmatched. In nucleotides, the CDR3 is TGTGCCAGCAGCTTAGAACTAGCGGGAGACGCTTCCGGTGAGCAGTTCTTC. Protein sequence: CASSLELAGDASGEQFF.

This chain uses TRBV27 with TRBJ1-2, with D hard to call. The germline gives CDR1 MNHEY, CDR2 SMNVEV (reference sequence). CDR3 size: 15 residues. V lost 8 bases and J 7 bases, leaving 23 bases between the germline ends. This CDR3 is CASSNRGLGSTGYTF. The CDR3 nucleotides read TGTGCCAGCTCCAACCGCGGTTTGGGCTCGACTGGCTACACCTTC.

This clone has more than one count but fewer than ten. V is TRBV19 and J is TRBJ2-7; D possibly corresponds to TRBD1 (6 bases). Trimming cost V 0 bases and J 4 bases, with 19 bases left between them. There are 17 residues in the CDR3. Germline V gene sequence: CDR1 LNHDA, CDR2 SQIVND (reference sequence). This chain's CDR3 is CASSIDLALEGVYEQYF. CDR3 nucleotide sequence: TGTGCCAGTAGTATAGATCTGGCGCTAGAGGGGGTTTACGAGCAGTACTTC.

The chain is built from TRBV6-6 and TRBJ1-2; 9 bases map to TRBD1. CDR3 length equals 14 residues. The V gene's germline CDR1 is MNHNY and CDR2 SVGAGI (reference sequence). With 0 bases clipped from V and 7 bases from J, the junction kept 3 bases outside the gene matches. The CDR3 spells CASSYSTGGGGYTF. Here the CDR3 DNA reads TGTGCCAGCAGTTACTCCACAGGGGGCGGTGGCTACACCTTC.

This sequence joins TRBV27 and TRBJ2-7; D may be TRBD1 (5 bases). Germline V gene lookup returns CDR1 MNHEY and CDR2 SMNVEV (reference sequence). V lost 3 bases to trimming and J lost 3 bases, with 12 bases between them. CDR3 length: 14 amino acids. The CDR3 spells CASSLTAHLYEQYF. CDR3 DNA sequence: TGTGCCAGCAGTTTGACAGCACACCTCTACGAGCAGTACTTC.

V is TRBV9 and J is TRBJ2-7; no clear D. Germline assignment: CDR1 SGDLS and CDR2 YYNGEE. The CDR3 runs 14 residues. V lost 0 bases to trimming and J lost 2 bases, with 9 bases between them. CDR3 coding DNA: TGTGCCAGCAGCGTAGGTAACAGCCCCTACGAGCAGTACTTC. Translated, it gives CASSVGNSPYEQYF.

V gene TRBV4-3 combines with J gene TRBJ2-3; 8 bases fit TRBD1. Trimming at V came to 3 bases and at J to 6 bases, leaving 8 bases not matched to a gene. The germline CDR1 and CDR2 sequences are LGHNA and YSLEER. This CDR3 is built from 15 residues. Written as DNA, the CDR3 is TGCGCCAGCAGCCACGCTCCAGGGGGCGCGGATACGCAGTATTTT. This encodes CASSHAPGGADTQYF.